This T cell receptor (beta chain) was captured by sequencing in a study of blood T cell repertoires in COVID-19 (dated by TCRdb to about 2020). Study-wide context: Samples covering the acute and convalescent phases of COVID-19 were provided by collaborators in the United States, Italy and Spain. The prospective study material was composed of cDNA or gDNA derived from T cells, B-cell-depleted T cells, or PBMCs. Deeply sampled blood TCRbeta repertoires from subjects exposed to, actively infected with, or recovered from COVID-19 were included in the dataset. The repertoires were released in a freely available public database meant as a resource for research on the immune response to SARS-CoV-2. The samples were drawn from the first 160 participants of the ongoing ImmuneRACE study and from 950 to 1,500 subjects provided by 6 global collaborators. The sample metadata nearly always contained a de-identified subject ID, COVID-19 status, age in years and sex. Where available, HLA class I and class II types were taken from metadata supplied by the sample provider and were not determined by assay-based typing.

Summary of the overall study and its limitations: Clinical and demographic metadata were provided uncurated, with the amount varying by source and participant.

The CDR3 holds 14 amino acids from the cysteine to the phenylalanine. Only the CDR3 DNA is retained, 42 bases long and in frame from the first base. Cut back by 5 bases and 3 bases, the V and J ends lie 11 bases apart. Reading the germline V gene (reference sequence) gives CDR1 MNHEY and CDR2 SMNVEV. TCRbeta CDR3 regions were amplified from genomic DNA using the immunoSEQ Assay, a bias-controlled multiplex PCR. In the original analysis: The number of nucleated cells in each sample was estimated by amplification of reference gene primers within the assay. To quantify the absolute abundance of each unique TCRbeta CDR3 rearrangement, sequence reads were collapsed and filtered. For each sample, productive Simpson clonality was calculated as the square root of Simpson's diversity index across productive rearrangements. The clones in this table, taken by TCRdb from immuneACCESS, are in-frame only. Not every clone is retained; where verified, under half of the shortfall comes from an unresolved V gene, and the cause of the rest is unknown. V, J and clone size derive from that table, while D and trimming were established from the DNA sequence. The sample table shows 200,000 to 250,000 clones, and almost 85% are seen once. The top ten clones comprise roughly 12% of the sample.

This clone occurred once. Its binding antigen is unknown. No per-base quality is available; no much larger clone lies one base away. The collaborating institutions used their own protocols to collect whole blood in K2EDTA tubes. For TCRbeta analysis, collaborators shipped samples in one of three forms: frozen whole blood, isolated PBMCs, or DNA extracted from either of those sample types. Sequenced sample: peripheral blood. This TCR derives from a woman aged 40 to 55 with acute or convalescent COVID-19. This chain joins TRBV27 to TRBJ2-1; TRBD1 is a possible D gene, resting on 6 matching bases. The DNA sequence follows: TGTGCCAGCAGTCCCCGGGACATCTACAATGAGCAGTTCTTC. Its product reads: CASSPRDIYNEQFF.